The 5 T cell receptor beta chains below all came from one sample that was sequenced in a study of identical twins. TCRdb recomputed calls from the 5' RACE reads with MiXCR, one row per CDR3 protein. Found here are 300,000 or so distinct CDR3 sequences, around 9.7% of them singletons; the top ten hold about 7.1%. These records were also assigned to another study, of yellow fever vaccine responses in identical twins.

Sequencing was done on a sample of CD8+ T cells sorted from blood. Receptors were obtained from a woman under 30 in good health.

J is TRBJ2-7 and V is TRBV27, with TRBD2 matching over 11 bases. This CDR3 has 16 amino acids. The junction had 7 bases not matched to a gene; V was cut back by 2 bases and J by 4 bases. The V gene's germline CDR1 is MNHEY and CDR2 SMNVEV (reference sequence). The CDR3 region has the DNA TGTGCCAGCAGTTTAGGTAGCGGGGGGGCTCCGTACGAGCAGTACTTC. This codes for CASSLGSGGAPYEQYF.

CDR3 nucleotide sequence: TGTGCCAGCAGTGATTTAGCGGGGACCGACTACGAGCAGTACTTC. Its translation is CASSDLAGTDYEQYF. The chain joins TRBV25-1 to TRBJ2-7; TRBD2 matches 8 bases. With 3 bases clipped from V and 3 bases from J, the junction kept 7 bases outside the gene matches. From germline, CDR1 is MGHDK and CDR2 SYGVNS. The length of the CDR3 is 15 residues.

This clonotype showed up many times. The chain carries TRBV12-3 or TRBV12-4 and TRBJ2-3; D is perhaps TRBD1 (5 bases). The CDR3 consists of 17 residues. The V gene lost 6 bases and the J gene lost 2 bases, with 21 bases spanning the gap. As DNA, the CDR3 is TGTGCCAGCAGCAATCCGAGTGGGGCGGTTTACACAGATACGCAGTATTTT. Its translation: CASSNPSGAVYTDTQYF.

This clonotype came up many times. The chain uses TRBV28 and TRBJ1-6, with D maybe TRBD1 (5 bases). V dropped 3 bases and J dropped 6 bases, with 12 bases sitting between them. The CDR3 covers 15 residues. Germline V gene data show CDR1 as MDHEN and CDR2 as SYDVKM. The CDR3 sequence: CASSLGTGFNSPLHF. The CDR3, as DNA: TGTGCCAGCAGTTTGGGGACCGGCTTTAATTCACCCCTCCACTTT. Drawing the rest from reference TRBV28 and TRBJ1-6, the complete variable domain is DVKVTQSSRYLVKRTGEKVFLECVQDMDHENMFWYRQDPGLGLRLIYFSYDVKMKEKGDIPEGYSVSREKKERFSLILESASTNQTSMYLCASSLGTGFNSPLHFGNGTRLTVT.

This clonotype occurred a few times. The rearrangement joins TRBV29-1 to TRBJ1-1, with 9 bases lining up with TRBD1. The V and J ends lost 5 bases and 8 bases, in that order; junction bases with no gene match: 3. The CDR3 runs to 11 residues. Germline V CDR1 and CDR2: SQVTM, ANQGSEA. CDR3 in DNA: TGCAGCGTTTACAGGGGGCAGGAAGCTTTCTTT. This gives the protein CSVYRGQEAFF. The whole variable domain, filled in from reference TRBV29-1 and TRBJ1-1, reads SAVISQKPSRDICQRGTSLTIQCQVDSQVTMMFWYRQQPGQSLTLIATANQGSEATYESGFVIDKFPISRPNLTFSTLTVSNMSPEDSSIYLCSVYRGQEAFFGQGTRLTVV.